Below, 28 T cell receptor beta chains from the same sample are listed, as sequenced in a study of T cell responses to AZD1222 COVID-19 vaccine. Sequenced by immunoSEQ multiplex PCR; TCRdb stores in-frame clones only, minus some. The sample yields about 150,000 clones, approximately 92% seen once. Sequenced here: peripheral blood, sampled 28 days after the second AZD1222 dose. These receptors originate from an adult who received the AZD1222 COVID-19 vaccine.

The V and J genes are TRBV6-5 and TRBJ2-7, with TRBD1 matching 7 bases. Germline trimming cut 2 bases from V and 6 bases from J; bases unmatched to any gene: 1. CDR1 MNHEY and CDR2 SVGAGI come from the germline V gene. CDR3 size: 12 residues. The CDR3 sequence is CASSYRGREQYF. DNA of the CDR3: TGTGCCAGCAGTTACAGGGGGCGCGAGCAGTACTTC.

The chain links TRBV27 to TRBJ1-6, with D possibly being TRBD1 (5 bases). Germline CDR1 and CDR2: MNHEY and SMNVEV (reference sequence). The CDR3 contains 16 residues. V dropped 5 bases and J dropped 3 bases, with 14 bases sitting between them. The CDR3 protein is CASSPLPRVYNSPLHF. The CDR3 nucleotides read TGTGCCAGCAGTCCCCTCCCCAGGGTCTATAATTCACCCCTCCACTTT.

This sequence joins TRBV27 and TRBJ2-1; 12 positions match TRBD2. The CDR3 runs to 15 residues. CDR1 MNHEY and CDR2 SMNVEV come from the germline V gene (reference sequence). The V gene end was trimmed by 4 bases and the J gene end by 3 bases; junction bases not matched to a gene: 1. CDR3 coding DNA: TGTGCCAGCAGTTCGGGACTAGCGGGCTACAATGAGCAGTTCTTC. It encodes CASSSGLAGYNEQFF.

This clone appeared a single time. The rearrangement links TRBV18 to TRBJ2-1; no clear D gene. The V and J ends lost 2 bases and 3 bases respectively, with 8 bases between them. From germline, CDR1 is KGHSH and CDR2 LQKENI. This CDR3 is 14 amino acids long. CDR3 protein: CASSPGNSYNEQFF. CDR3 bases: TGTGCCAGCTCACCAGGAAACAGCTACAATGAGCAGTTCTTC.

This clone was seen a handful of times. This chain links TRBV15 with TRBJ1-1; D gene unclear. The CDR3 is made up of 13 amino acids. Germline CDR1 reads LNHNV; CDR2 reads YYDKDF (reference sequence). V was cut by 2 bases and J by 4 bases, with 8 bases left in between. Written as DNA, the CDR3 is TGTGCCACCAGCAGACCAGGACCCACTGAAGCTTTCTTT. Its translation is CATSRPGPTEAFF.

This chain's CDR3 is CASSRDRGYGYTF. In nucleotides, the CDR3 is TGTGCCAGCAGCCGAGACAGGGGTTATGGCTACACCTTC. The chain is built from TRBV27 and TRBJ1-2; 8 bases are shared with TRBD1. The CDR3 loop spans 13 amino acids. Trimming removed 6 bases from V and 5 bases from J; junction bases left unmatched: 5. Germline values: CDR1 MNHEY, CDR2 SMNVEV (reference sequence).

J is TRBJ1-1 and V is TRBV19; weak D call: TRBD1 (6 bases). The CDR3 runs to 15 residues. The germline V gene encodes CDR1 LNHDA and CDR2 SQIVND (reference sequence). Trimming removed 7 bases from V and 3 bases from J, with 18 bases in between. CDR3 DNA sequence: TGTGCCAGTAATAAGGGGGGCTCGGCGGACACTGAAGCTTTCTTT. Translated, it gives CASNKGGSADTEAFF.

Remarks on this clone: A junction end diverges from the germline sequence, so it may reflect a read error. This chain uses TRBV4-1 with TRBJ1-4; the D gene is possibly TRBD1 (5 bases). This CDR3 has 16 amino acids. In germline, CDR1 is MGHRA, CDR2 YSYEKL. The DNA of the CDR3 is TGCGCCAGCAGCCAAGATCCTGGGGCAACGAATGAAAAACTGTTTTTT. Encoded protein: CASSQDPGATNEKLFF.

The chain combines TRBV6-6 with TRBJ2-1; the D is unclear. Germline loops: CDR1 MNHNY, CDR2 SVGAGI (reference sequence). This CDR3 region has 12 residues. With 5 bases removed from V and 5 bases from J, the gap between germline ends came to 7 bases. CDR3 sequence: CASSPPNNEQFF. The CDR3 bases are TGTGCCAGCAGTCCCCCCAACAATGAGCAGTTCTTC.

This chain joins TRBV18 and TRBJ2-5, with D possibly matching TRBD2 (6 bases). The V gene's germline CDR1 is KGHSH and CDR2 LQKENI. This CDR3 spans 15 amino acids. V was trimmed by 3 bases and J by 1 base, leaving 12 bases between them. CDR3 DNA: TGTGCCAGCTCACCTATGGCGGGAACCCAAGAGACCCAGTACTTC. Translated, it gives CASSPMAGTQETQYF.

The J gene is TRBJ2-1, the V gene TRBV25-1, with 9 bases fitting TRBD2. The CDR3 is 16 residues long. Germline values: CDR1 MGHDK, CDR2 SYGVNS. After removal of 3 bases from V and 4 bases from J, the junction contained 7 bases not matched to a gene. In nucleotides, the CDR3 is TGTGCCAGCAGTGATTCAGCGGGAGGTCCATACAATGAGCAGTTCTTC. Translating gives CASSDSAGGPYNEQFF.

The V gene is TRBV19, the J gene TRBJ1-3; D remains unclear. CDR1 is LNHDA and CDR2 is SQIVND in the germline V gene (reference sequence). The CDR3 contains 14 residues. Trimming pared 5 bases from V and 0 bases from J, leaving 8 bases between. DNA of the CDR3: TGTGCCAGTAGTCCGGGAGGCTCTGGAAACACCATATATTTT. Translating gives CASSPGGSGNTIYF.

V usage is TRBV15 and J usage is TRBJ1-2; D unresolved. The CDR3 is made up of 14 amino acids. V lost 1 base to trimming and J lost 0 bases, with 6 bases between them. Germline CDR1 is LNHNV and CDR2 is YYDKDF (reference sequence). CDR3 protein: CATSRGAANYGYTF. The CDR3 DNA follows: TGTGCCACCAGCAGAGGGGCAGCTAACTATGGCTACACCTTC.

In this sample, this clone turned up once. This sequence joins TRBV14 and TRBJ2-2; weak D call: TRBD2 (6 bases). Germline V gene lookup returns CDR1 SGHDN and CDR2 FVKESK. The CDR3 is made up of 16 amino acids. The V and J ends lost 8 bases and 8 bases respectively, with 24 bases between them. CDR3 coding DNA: TGTGCCAGCGACCAGGTAGAGGGAGGCGTATGGGGGGAGCTGTTTTTT. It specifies CASDQVEGGVWGELFF.

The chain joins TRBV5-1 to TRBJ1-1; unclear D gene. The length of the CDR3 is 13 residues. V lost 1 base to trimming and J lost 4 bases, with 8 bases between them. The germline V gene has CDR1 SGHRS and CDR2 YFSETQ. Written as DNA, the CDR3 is TGCGCCAGCAGCTTGAGAGCCGGCACTGAAGCTTTCTTT. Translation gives CASSLRAGTEAFF.

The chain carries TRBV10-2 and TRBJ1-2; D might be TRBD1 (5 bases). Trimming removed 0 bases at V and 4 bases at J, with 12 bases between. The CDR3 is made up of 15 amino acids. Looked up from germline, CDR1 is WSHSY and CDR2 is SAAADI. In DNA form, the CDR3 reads TGCGCCAGCAGTGAGTCGACTCAGGGTCCCTATGGCTACACCTTC. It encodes CASSESTQGPYGYTF.

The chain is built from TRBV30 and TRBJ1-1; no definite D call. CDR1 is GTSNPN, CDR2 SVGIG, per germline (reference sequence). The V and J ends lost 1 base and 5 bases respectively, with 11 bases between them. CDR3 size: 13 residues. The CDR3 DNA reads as TGTGCCTGGAGTGGGTCAGGATGGACTGAAGCTTTCTTT. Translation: CAWSGSGWTEAFF.

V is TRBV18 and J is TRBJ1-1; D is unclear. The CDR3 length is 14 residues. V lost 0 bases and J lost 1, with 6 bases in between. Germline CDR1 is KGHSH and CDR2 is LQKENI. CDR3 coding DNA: TGTGCCAGCTCACCACCAAGGGCGAACACTGAAGCTTTCTTT. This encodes CASSPPRANTEAFF.

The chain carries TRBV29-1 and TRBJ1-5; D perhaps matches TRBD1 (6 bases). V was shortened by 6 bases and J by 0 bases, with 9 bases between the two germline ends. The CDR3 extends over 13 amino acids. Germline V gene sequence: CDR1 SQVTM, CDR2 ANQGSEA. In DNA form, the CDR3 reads TGCAGCGTCGGACAGAATAGCAATCAGCCCCAGCATTTT. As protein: CSVGQNSNQPQHF.

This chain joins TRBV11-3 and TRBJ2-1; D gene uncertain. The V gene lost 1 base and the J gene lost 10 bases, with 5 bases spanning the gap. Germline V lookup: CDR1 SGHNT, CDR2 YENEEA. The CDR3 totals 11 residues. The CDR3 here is CASSLGLEQFF. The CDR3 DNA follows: TGTGCCAGCAGCTTAGGGCTAGAGCAGTTCTTC.

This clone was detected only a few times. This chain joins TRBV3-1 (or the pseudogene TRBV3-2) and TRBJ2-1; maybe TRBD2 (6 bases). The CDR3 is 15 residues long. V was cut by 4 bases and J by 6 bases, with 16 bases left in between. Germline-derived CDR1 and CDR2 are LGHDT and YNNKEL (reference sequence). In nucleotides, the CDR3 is TGTGCCAGCAGCCGCTCTGAGGTTAGCGGCAATGAGCAGTTCTTC. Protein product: CASSRSEVSGNEQFF.

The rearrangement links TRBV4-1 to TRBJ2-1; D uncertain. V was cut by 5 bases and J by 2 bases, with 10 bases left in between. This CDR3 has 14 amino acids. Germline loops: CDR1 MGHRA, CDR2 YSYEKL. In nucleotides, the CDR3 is TGCGCCAGCAGCAATCTAGGTCCCTACAATGAGCAGTTCTTC. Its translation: CASSNLGPYNEQFF.

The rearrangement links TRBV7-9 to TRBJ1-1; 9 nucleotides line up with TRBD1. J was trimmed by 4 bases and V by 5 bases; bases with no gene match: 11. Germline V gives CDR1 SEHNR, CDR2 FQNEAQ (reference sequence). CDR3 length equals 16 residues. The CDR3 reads CASSPYRGRGGTEAFF. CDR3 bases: TGTGCCAGCAGCCCCTACAGGGGGCGCGGTGGCACTGAAGCTTTCTTT.

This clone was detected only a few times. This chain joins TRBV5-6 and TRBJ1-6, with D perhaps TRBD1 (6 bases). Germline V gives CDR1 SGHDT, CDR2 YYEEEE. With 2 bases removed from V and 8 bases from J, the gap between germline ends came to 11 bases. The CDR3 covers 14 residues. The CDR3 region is CASSLDRNDSPLHF. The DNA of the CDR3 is TGTGCCAGCAGCTTAGACAGGAATGATTCACCCCTCCACTTT.

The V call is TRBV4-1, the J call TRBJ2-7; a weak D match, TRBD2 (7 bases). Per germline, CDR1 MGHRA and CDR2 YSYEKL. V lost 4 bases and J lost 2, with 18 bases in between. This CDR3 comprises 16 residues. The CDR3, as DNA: TGCGCCAGCAGCCGGTGGGGGCTAGCGGTCCCCTACGAGCAGTACTTC. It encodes CASSRWGLAVPYEQYF.

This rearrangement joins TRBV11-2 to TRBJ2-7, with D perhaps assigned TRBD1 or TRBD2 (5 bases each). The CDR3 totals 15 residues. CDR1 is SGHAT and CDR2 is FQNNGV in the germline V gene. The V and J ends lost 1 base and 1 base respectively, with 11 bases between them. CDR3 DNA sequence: TGTGCCAGCAGCTTAGTGGGGACCGGGTCCTACGAGCAGTACTTC. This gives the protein CASSLVGTGSYEQYF.

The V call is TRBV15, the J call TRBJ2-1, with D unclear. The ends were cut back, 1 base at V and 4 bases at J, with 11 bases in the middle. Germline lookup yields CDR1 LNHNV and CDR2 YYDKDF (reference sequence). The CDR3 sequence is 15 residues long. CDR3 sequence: CATSRARGPYNEQFF. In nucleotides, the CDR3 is TGTGCCACCAGCAGAGCGCGAGGTCCGTACAATGAGCAGTTCTTC. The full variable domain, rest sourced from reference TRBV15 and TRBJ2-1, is DAMVIQNPRYQVTQFGKPVTLSCSQTLNHNVMYWYQQKSSQAPKLLFHYYDKDFNNEADTPDNFQSRRPNTSFCFLDIRSPGLGDTAMYLCATSRARGPYNEQFFGPGTRLTVL.

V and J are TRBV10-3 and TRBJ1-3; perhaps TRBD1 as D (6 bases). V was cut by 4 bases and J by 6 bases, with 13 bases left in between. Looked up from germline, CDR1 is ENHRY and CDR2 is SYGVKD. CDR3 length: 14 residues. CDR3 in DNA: TGTGCCATCAGTGGGCAGGGGAGGGAAAACACCATATATTTT. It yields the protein CAISGQGRENTIYF.